The subject of this entry is one TCR beta chain. Its antigen remains unknown. TCRdb keeps only in-frame clones here, not all; method: immunoSEQ multiplex PCR. In the table there are about 78,000 clones, roughly 81% of which are singletons. The data derive from a study of T cells in localized non-small cell lung cancer. Germline-derived CDR1 and CDR2 are SEHNR and FQNEAQ (reference sequence). This CDR3 has 16 residues. The V segment lost 5 bases and the J segment 0 bases; nucleotides outside the gene matches: 9. Study-level points and caveats: Compared with tumor, uninvolved adjacent lung displayed greater T cell clonality, ranking highest overall. Heterogeneity cannot be ruled out, as sequencing used one tumor region only.

The source of this sequence is a man between 40 and 70 years old with stage I lung adenocarcinoma. The source was peripheral blood, collected before any cancer treatment. J is TRBJ1-2 and V is TRBV7-9; 7 nucleotides match TRBD1. Here the CDR3 DNA reads TGTGCCAGCAGCCCGCATGTGGGACAGACTAACTATGGCTACACCTTC. Translating gives CASSPHVGQTNYGYTF.